The 21 T cell receptor beta chains listed next were all sequenced from one sample in a study of T cells expressing NK-cell markers (dated by TCRdb to the early 2020s). To prepare the library, 5' RACE was applied. Sequencer: Illumina HiSeq 2000. With the reads reprocessed by TCRdb, a single entry stands for each CDR3 protein sequence and no DNA is reported. The sample table holds roughly 380,000 distinct CDR3 sequences. The ten top clones hold around 4.9% of the sample. The sample taken for sequencing was blood T cells: a sorted CD56 or NKG2C T cell subset, CD4+ or CD8+ T cells, or bulk PBMC T cells (not recorded which). These receptors all come from a man between 18 and 69 years old in good health.

J is TRBJ2-3 and V is TRBV5-1; there is no DNA to check the TCRdb D call of TRBD1. Per the germline V gene, CDR1 is SGHRS and CDR2 is YFSETQ. This CDR3 is 14 amino acids long. The CDR3 protein is CASSRGQGTNTQYF.

The gene calls are TRBV20-1 and TRBJ1-6; no DNA is available, so the TRBD1 call from TCRdb remains unchecked. The CDR3 has 15 residues. Germline CDR1 is DFQATT and CDR2 is SNEGSKA (reference sequence). The CDR3 sequence is CSARGTGQTNSPLHF.

The chain couples TRBV2 to TRBJ2-3; TCRdb lists TRBD2, though no DNA is available to test this call. CDR3 size: 14 residues. The germline V gene has CDR1 SNHLY and CDR2 FYNNEI. CDR3 protein: CASKKRGIADTQYF.

The V call is TRBV12-3 or TRBV12-4, the J call TRBJ2-5; the TCRdb call, TRBD1, lacks DNA for checking. CDR3 length: 16 residues. CDR3 sequence reads: CASSSSGPRGTETQYF.

The chain joins TRBV11-1 to TRBJ2-3; TCRdb's assignment of TRBD2 cannot be checked, as there is no DNA. The CDR3 totals 18 residues. Germline CDR1 and CDR2: SGHAT and FQDESV (reference sequence). The CDR3 loop is CASSHPRGGPPTKNTQYF.

J is TRBJ1-1 and V is TRBV7-9; absent DNA, TCRdb's TRBD1 call cannot be checked. Germline V gene sequence: CDR1 SEHNR, CDR2 FQNEAQ (reference sequence). This CDR3 has 14 amino acids. CDR3 amino acids: CASSSVGAGTEAFF.

V usage is TRBV5-1 and J usage is TRBJ2-3. Germline lookup yields CDR1 SGHRS and CDR2 YFSETQ. The CDR3 runs to 17 residues. The CDR3 here is CASSLDGPFSSTDTQYF.

The V gene is TRBV29-1, the J gene TRBJ1-3; the D call from TCRdb, TRBD1, cannot be confirmed without DNA. Germline-derived CDR1 and CDR2 are SQVTM and ANQGSEA. CDR3 size: 14 residues. The CDR3 sequence: CSVDPGKSGNTIYF. The full variable domain, rest sourced from reference TRBV29-1 and TRBJ1-3, is SAVISQKPSRDICQRGTSLTIQCQVDSQVTMMFWYRQQPGQSLTLIATANQGSEATYESGFVIDKFPISRPNLTFSTLTVSNMSPEDSSIYLCSVDPGKSGNTIYFGEGSWLTVV.

This chain links TRBV5-1 with TRBJ2-7; as DNA is missing, the TRBD1 call by TCRdb cannot be tested. This CDR3 is 16 amino acids long. Germline CDR1 reads SGHRS; CDR2 reads YFSETQ. CDR3 region: CASRGGLGQRSYEQYF.

The CDR3 is CASSLAEGRGRRDTQYF. V gene TRBV7-2 combines with J gene TRBJ2-3; TCRdb reports TRBD1, a call that lacks DNA to check it against. Germline V CDR1 and CDR2: SGHTA, FQGNSA. The CDR3 is 17 residues long.

The CDR3 protein is CASSYSDVGPRGPQHF. This sequence joins TRBV6-2 or TRBV6-3 and TRBJ1-5; TCRdb's D call of TRBD1 is untestable without DNA. CDR1 and CDR2 from the germline V gene are MNHEY and SVGEGT. There are 16 residues in the CDR3.

The rearrangement links TRBV6-1 to TRBJ2-7; the D call of TRBD2 rests on TCRdb alone, since no DNA is present to check it. The CDR3 is 14 residues long. Germline V gives CDR1 MNHNS, CDR2 SASEGT. CDR3 protein: CASSLGRGKDEQYF.

The chain employs TRBV6-5 and TRBJ2-1; without DNA, the TCRdb call of TRBD1 cannot be checked. Per germline, CDR1 MNHEY and CDR2 SVGAGI. The CDR3 is 15 residues long. The CDR3 spells CASSSRGQGAVEQFF.

V gene TRBV12-3 or TRBV12-4 combines with J gene TRBJ2-2; no DNA is available, so the TRBD1 call from TCRdb remains unchecked. The CDR3 has 14 residues. This chain's CDR3 is CASRFRGETGELFF.

V is TRBV2 and J is TRBJ2-3; as DNA is missing, the TRBD1 call by TCRdb cannot be tested. The germline V gene has CDR1 SNHLY and CDR2 FYNNEI. This CDR3 contains 14 residues. Here the CDR3 reads CASSPDRGTDTQYF.

V gene TRBV12-3 or TRBV12-4 combines with J gene TRBJ1-5; the TCRdb D gene call, TRBD1, has no DNA to confirm it. The CDR3 spans 15 residues. The CDR3 spells CASRPGTGIGQPQHF.

The chain recombines TRBV6-5 with TRBJ2-1; TCRdb returns TRBD2, unconfirmable since there is no DNA. CDR1 MNHEY and CDR2 SVGAGI come from the germline V gene. The CDR3 is 16 residues long. The chain's CDR3 is CASTSPRRGSYNEQFF.

The rearrangement joins TRBV6-5 to TRBJ2-1; the D gene TCRdb calls, TRBD1, cannot be checked with no DNA. Germline CDR1 reads MNHEY; CDR2 reads SVGAGI. This CDR3 has 12 residues. Here the CDR3 reads CASSDPGTAQFF.

V gene TRBV11-2 combines with J gene TRBJ2-1. Per the germline V gene, CDR1 is SGHAT and CDR2 is FQNNGV. This CDR3 comprises 17 residues. CDR3: CASTIGVRVSSYNEQFF.

The chain uses TRBV10-3 and TRBJ2-3. CDR1 and CDR2 (germline): ENHRY, SYGVKD. The CDR3 runs 16 residues. The CDR3 loop is CAISEGVGGRADTQYF.

The chain employs TRBV11-2 and TRBJ2-1. This CDR3 has 14 residues. The germline V gene has CDR1 SGHAT and CDR2 FQNNGV. The CDR3 reads CASSLELLTYEQFF. Based on the CDR3 plus reference TRBV11-2 and TRBJ2-1, the full variable domain is EAGVAQSPRYKIIEKRQSVAFWCNPISGHATLYWYQQILGQGPKLLIQFQNNGVVDDSQLPKDRFSAERLKGVDSTLKIQPAKLEDSAVYLCASSLELLTYEQFFGPGTRLTVL.